This TCR beta chain comes out of a study of CD8 T cells in Susac syndrome. TEMRA cells were FACS-enriched, and CD8+ and CD4+ T cells were isolated negatively. The RNA input was roughly 0.45 to 1 ug, and it was reverse transcribed with random hexamers. The amplification used immunoSEQ multiplex PCR on TCR beta CDR3; it spanned 54 Vbeta and 13 Jbeta. TCRdb reprocessed the immunoSEQ multiplex PCR reads with MiXCR, giving one entry per CDR3 protein. The data show around 200,000 distinct CDR3 sequences, approximately 95% seen once. The CDR3 consists of 13 residues. With V trimmed by 3 bases and J by 7 bases, 2 bases remained unmatched. Germline CDR1 and CDR2: MNHEY and SMNVEV (reference sequence). This clonotype was seen once.

The V and J genes are TRBV27 and TRBJ2-2; 7 positions agree with TRBD1. The clonotype originates from a human donor with multiple sclerosis. Sequenced sample: CD4+ T cells from PBMCs. CDR3: CASSLPGGGELFF. CDR3 coding DNA: TGTGCCAGCAGTTTGCCAGGGGGCGGGGAGCTGTTTTTT.